This T cell receptor (beta chain) was profiled in a study of blood T cell repertoires in COVID-19. Study context: The cDNA or gDNA used as material had been derived from T cells, B-cell-depleted T cells, or PBMCs.

Trimming left V 6 bases short and J 4 bases short, with 16 bases between. The germline V gene encodes CDR1 SQVTM and CDR2 ANQGSEA. This CDR3 spans 14 amino acids. Authors' processing steps: Counts of nucleated cells, estimated from reference gene primer amplification, were obtained. Data came from immunoSEQ multiplex PCR; TCRdb stores just in-frame clones and leaves some out. Clone size and the V and J calls come from that table; the DNA yielded D and trimming. The table includes 90,000 to 100,000 clones, over 75% detected once. For this clone: The sample contains more than one DNA sequence encoding this CDR3.

The source material was peripheral blood. The TCR originated in a man aged 60 to 75 with acute or convalescent COVID-19. V is TRBV29-1 and J is TRBJ1-3, with a tentative D call TRBD1 (5 bases). The CDR3 nucleotides are TGCAGCGTCGGCGGGGTGGGGGGGGGAAACACCATATATTTT. It translates to CSVGGVGGGNTIYF.